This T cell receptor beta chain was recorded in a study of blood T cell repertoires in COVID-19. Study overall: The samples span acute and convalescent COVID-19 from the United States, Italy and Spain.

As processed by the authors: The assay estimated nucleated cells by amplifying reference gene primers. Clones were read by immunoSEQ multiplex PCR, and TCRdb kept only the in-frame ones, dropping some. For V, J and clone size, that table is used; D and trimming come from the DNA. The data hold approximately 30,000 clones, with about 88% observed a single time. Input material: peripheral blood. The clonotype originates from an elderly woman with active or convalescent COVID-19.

The CDR3 spells CATQSGTGSYNEQFF. CDR3 nucleotides: TGTGCCACCCAGTCCGGGACTGGCTCCTACAATGAGCAGTTCTTC. This chain uses TRBV6-5 with TRBJ2-1; tentative D call: TRBD2 (6 bases). V was clipped by 10 bases and J by 0 bases, with 16 bases between them. The V gene's germline CDR1 is MNHEY and CDR2 SVGAGI. The CDR3 loop spans 15 amino acids.